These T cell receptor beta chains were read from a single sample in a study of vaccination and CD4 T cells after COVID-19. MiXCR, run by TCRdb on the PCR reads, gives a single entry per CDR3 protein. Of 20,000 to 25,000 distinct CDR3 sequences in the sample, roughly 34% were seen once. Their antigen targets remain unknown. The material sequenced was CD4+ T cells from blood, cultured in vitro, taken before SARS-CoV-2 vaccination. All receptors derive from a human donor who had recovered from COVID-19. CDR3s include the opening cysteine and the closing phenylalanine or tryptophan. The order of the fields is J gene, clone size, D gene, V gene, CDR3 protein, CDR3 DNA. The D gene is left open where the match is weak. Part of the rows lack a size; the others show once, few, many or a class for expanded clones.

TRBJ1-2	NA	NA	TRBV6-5	CASSYGEKVGYTF	TGTGCCAGCAGTTACGGGGAGAAGGTGGGCTACACCTTC
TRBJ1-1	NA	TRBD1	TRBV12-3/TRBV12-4	CASSFLTGPRGPEAFF	TGTGCCAGCAGTTTCCTGACAGGGCCCAGGGGGCCTGAAGCTTTCTTT
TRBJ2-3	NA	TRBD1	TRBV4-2	CASSPGTGNTDTQYF	TGTGCCAGCAGCCCCGGGACAGGTAACACAGATACGCAGTATTTT
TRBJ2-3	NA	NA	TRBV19	CASSIDYRRSSTDTQYF	TGTGCCAGTAGTATAGATTATCGCCGGAGCAGCACAGATACGCAGTATTTT
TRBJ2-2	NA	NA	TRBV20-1	CSASAGVTGELFF	TGCAGTGCTTCTGCAGGGGTTACCGGGGAGCTGTTTTTT
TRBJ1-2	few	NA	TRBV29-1	CSVEGGPPGLDYGYTF	TGCAGCGTTGAAGGCGGGCCGCCAGGGCTAGACTATGGCTACACCTTC
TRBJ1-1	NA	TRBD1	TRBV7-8	CASSLPYFRTGAHVNTEAFF	TGTGCCAGCAGCTTACCCTATTTCCGGACAGGGGCGCATGTGAACACTGAAGCTTTCTTT
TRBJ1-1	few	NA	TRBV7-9	CASSSASGGPQNTEAFF	TGTGCCAGCAGCTCCGCGTCGGGGGGTCCACAGAACACTGAAGCTTTCTTT
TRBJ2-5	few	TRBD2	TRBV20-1	CSAPGLAGTETQYF	TGCAGTGCTCCTGGACTAGCGGGAACAGAGACCCAGTACTTC
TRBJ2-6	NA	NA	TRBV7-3	CASSLTGSSGANVLTF	TGTGCCAGCAGCTTGACAGGATCCTCTGGGGCCAACGTCCTGACTTTC
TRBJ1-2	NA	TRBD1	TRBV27	CASSLSPGQGADGSTF	TGTGCCAGCAGTTTATCGCCCGGACAGGGTGCCGATGGCTCCACCTTC
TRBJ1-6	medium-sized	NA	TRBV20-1	CSASALGNSPLHF	TGCAGTGCTTCGGCCCTCGGAAATTCACCCCTCCACTTT
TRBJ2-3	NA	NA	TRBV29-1	CSVNKGGTDTQYF	TGCAGCGTCAACAAAGGGGGCACAGATACGCAGTATTTT
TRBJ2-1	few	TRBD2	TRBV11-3	CASRSGGRPGDRQFF	TGTGCCAGCAGATCGGGCGGGAGGCCAGGCGATCGGCAGTTCTTC
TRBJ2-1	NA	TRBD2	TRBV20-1	CSARDSSGDYNEQFF	TGCAGTGCTAGAGACTCTAGCGGAGATTACAATGAGCAGTTCTTC
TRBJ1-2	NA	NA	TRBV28	CASSSAGGTGDYGYTF	TGTGCCAGCAGTTCCGCGGGGGGGACGGGAGACTATGGCTACACCTTC
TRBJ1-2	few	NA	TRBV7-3	CASSSQGGRNYGYTF	TGTGCCAGCAGCTCTCAAGGAGGCAGAAACTATGGCTACACCTTC
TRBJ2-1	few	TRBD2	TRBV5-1	CASSGGLAGSEQFF	TGCGCCAGCAGCGGAGGACTAGCGGGAAGCGAGCAGTTCTTC
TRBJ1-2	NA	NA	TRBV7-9	CASSLEGGARYGYTF	TGTGCCAGCAGCTTAGAGGGGGGGGCCAGGTATGGCTACACCTTC
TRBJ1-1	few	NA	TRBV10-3	CATGTLSGTEAFF	TGTGCCACCGGGACCCTCTCGGGGACTGAAGCTTTCTTT
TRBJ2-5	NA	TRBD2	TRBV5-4	CASSFTSGRRVGETQYF	TGTGCCAGCAGCTTTACTAGCGGGAGAAGGGTAGGAGAGACCCAGTACTTC
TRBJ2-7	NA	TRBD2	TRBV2	CASSENGRDEQYF	TGTGCCAGCAGTGAAAACGGGAGGGACGAGCAGTACTTC
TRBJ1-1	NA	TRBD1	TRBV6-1	CASSQGGGTEAFF	TGTGCCAGCAGCCAAGGGGGCGGGACTGAAGCTTTCTTT
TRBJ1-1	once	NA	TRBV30	CAWSGIYTEAFF	TGTGCCTGGAGTGGAATCTACACTGAAGCTTTCTTT
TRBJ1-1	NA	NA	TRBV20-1	CSARGPGRGGHTEAFF	TGCAGTGCTAGGGGCCCCGGCAGGGGCGGTCACACTGAAGCTTTCTTT
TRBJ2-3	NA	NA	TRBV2	CASSAEVTPADTQYF	TGTGCCAGCAGCGCGGAGGTGACCCCGGCAGATACGCAGTATTTT
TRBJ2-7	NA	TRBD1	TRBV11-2	CASSFGTGGYYEQYF	TGTGCCAGCAGCTTCGGGACAGGGGGCTACTACGAGCAGTACTTC
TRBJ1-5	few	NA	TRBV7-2	CASSYSAAVNQPQHF	TGTGCCAGCAGCTATTCTGCGGCAGTCAATCAGCCCCAGCATTTT
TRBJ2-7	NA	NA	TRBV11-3	CASSLIWGYEQYF	TGTGCCAGCAGCTTAATTTGGGGCTACGAGCAGTACTTC
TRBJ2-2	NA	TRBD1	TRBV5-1	CASSLKGGGGELFF	TGCGCCAGCAGCTTAAAAGGGGGCGGCGGGGAGCTGTTTTTT
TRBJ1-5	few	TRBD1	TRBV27	CASSEARFGQGNQPQHF	TGTGCCAGCAGTGAGGCCCGGTTCGGACAGGGTAATCAGCCCCAGCATTTT
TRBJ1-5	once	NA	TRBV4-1	CASSQEGGLGRPGQPQHF	TGCGCCAGCAGCCAAGAGGGGGGTTTAGGGCGTCCGGGGCAGCCCCAGCATTTT
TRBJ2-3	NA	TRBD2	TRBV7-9	CASSLFILSGSDSPYTDTQYF	TGTGCCAGCAGCTTGTTTATTCTGAGCGGGAGTGACTCTCCGTACACAGATACGCAGTATTTT
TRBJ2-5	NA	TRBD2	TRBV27	CASSFWRGGLETQYF	TGTGCCAGCAGTTTTTGGCGGGGGGGGTTAGAGACCCAGTACTTC
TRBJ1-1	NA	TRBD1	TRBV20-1	CSARRQGGDEAFF	TGCAGTGCTAGAAGACAGGGGGGAGATGAAGCTTTCTTT
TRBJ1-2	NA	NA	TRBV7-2	CASSLGGRQGIGYTF	TGTGCCAGCAGCTTAGGGGGTCGGCAAGGGATTGGCTACACCTTC
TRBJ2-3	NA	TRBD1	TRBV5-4	CASSGRDRGTDTQYF	TGTGCCAGCAGCGGCCGGGACAGGGGCACAGATACGCAGTATTTT
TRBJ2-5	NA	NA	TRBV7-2	CASSLVGGPQETQYF	TGTGCCAGCAGCTTAGTCGGAGGGCCCCAAGAGACCCAGTACTTC
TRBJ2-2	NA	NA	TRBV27	CASSGVEGRELFF	TGTGCCAGCAGCGGAGTCGAGGGGAGGGAGCTGTTTTTT
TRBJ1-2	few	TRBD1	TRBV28	CASAQGAAYGYTF	TGTGCCAGTGCACAGGGGGCGGCCTATGGCTACACCTTC
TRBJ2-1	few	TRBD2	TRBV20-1	CSARVGGNELEQFF	TGCAGTGCTAGAGTCGGGGGGAATGAGCTTGAGCAGTTCTTC